One sample yielded the 4 T cell receptor beta chains listed below, sequenced in a study of control samples from healthy donors and cancer patients. Repertoires were generated with immunoSEQ multiplex PCR, while TCRdb's copy carries only in-frame clones and drops some. The table lists 110,000 to 150,000 clones, over 90% of them singletons. The sequenced sample consisted of PBMCs. Receptor source: a man in his sixties with colorectal cancer.

The chain employs TRBV19 and TRBJ2-7, with 8 bases identical to TRBD1. Per the germline V gene, CDR1 is LNHDA and CDR2 is SQIVND (reference sequence). V lost 2 bases and J lost 7; bases outside the gene matches: 10. CDR3 length equals 15 residues. The CDR3: CASSILQGDEGEQYF. CDR3 nucleotide sequence: TGTGCCAGTAGTATATTACAGGGGGATGAGGGAGAGCAGTACTTC.

The J gene is TRBJ2-3, the V gene TRBV9; 9 nucleotides agree with TRBD2. In germline, CDR1 is SGDLS, CDR2 YYNGEE. The trim removed 2 bases at V and 4 bases at J, leaving 5 bases unmatched. The CDR3 covers 15 residues. The CDR3 DNA reads as TGTGCCAGCAGCGTTATGGCTAGCGGGGCAGATACGCAGTATTTT. Translating it yields CASSVMASGADTQYF.

This clone appeared once. The chain combines TRBV5-1 with TRBJ1-3; D is perhaps TRBD1 (6 bases). From germline, CDR1 is SGHRS and CDR2 YFSETQ. V lost 3 bases, J lost 0 bases, and 10 bases lay in between. This CDR3 comprises 15 residues. CDR3: CASSSGQSSGNTIYF. CDR3 sequence (DNA): TGCGCCAGCAGCTCAGGACAGTCCTCTGGAAACACCATATATTTT. The full variable domain, rest sourced from reference TRBV5-1 and TRBJ1-3, is KAGVTQTPRYLIKTRGQQVTLSCSPISGHRSVSWYQQTPGQGLQFLFEYFSETQRNKGNFPGRFSGRQFSNSRSEMNVSTLELGDSALYLCASSSGQSSGNTIYFGEGSWLTVV.

The V call is TRBV5-5, the J call TRBJ1-5; unclear D gene. V gave up 0 bases and J gave up 3 bases, with 10 bases separating them. This CDR3 is built from 15 residues. Germline V gene sequence: CDR1 SGHKS, CDR2 YYEKEE (reference sequence). This CDR3 reads CASSLGGGINQPQHF. The CDR3 DNA is TGTGCCAGCAGCTTGGGTGGCGGAATCAATCAGCCCCAGCATTTT.